The clone carrying this TCR beta chain was found many times. TCRdb reanalysed the 5' RACE reads using MiXCR and keeps one entry per CDR3 protein. The table lists about 240,000 distinct CDR3 sequences, around 7.8% of them singletons. The entry originates in a study of CD8 T cells in ankylosing spondylitis. V lost 2 bases to trimming and J lost 11 bases, with 21 bases between them. Germline V CDR1 and CDR2: SGHVS, FQNEAQ. The CDR3 covers 16 residues. This sequence joins TRBV7-8 and TRBJ2-2; TRBD2 is a possible D gene (5 bases). Sequencing input: blood, either unsorted or a sorted T cell fraction (not recorded which). The TCR was taken from a male donor with ankylosing spondylitis or in good health (not recorded which). Here the CDR3 reads CASSLLRRAQPVELFF. CDR3 nucleotides: TGTGCCAGCAGCTTACTTCGGCGGGCACAGCCTGTCGAGCTGTTTTTT.